These 24 T cell receptor beta chains share one sample of origin, sequenced in a study of blood T cell repertoires in COVID-19. The data were produced by immunoSEQ multiplex PCR, yet TCRdb's version contains in-frame clones alone and is incomplete. Counted here are some 130,000 clones, around 86% occurring once; the ten biggest clones make up more than 9.5%. Sequences were obtained from peripheral blood. These receptors were taken from a woman aged 70-85 years with COVID-19, enrolled during active disease.

The chain recombines TRBV7-6 with TRBJ1-2; 9 bases align to TRBD1. Looked up from germline, CDR1 is SGHVS and CDR2 is FNYEAQ. There are 15 residues in the CDR3. V lost 5 bases and J lost 8; bases outside the gene matches: 12. CDR3 sequence (DNA): TGTGCCAGCAGCCCCTCCAGGGACAGGGTGCTCGGCTACACCTTC. Residues: CASSPSRDRVLGYTF.

The chain combines TRBV30 with TRBJ1-1; 7 positions agree with TRBD1. Germline assignment: CDR1 GTSNPN and CDR2 SVGIG (reference sequence). Unmatched junction bases numbered 9, after V lost 2 bases and J lost 0 bases. The CDR3 is 16 amino acids. The CDR3 region has the DNA TGTGCCTGGAGTTTAGCTGGACAGGCCATGAACACTGAAGCTTTCTTT. The encoded protein is CAWSLAGQAMNTEAFF.

This rearrangement joins TRBV3-1 (or the pseudogene TRBV3-2) to TRBJ2-7; 8 nucleotides match TRBD2. The ends lost 4 bases at V and 0 bases at J; junction bases unmatched: 5. Germline V lookup: CDR1 LGHDT, CDR2 YNNKEL (reference sequence). The CDR3 has 15 amino acids. Here the CDR3 reads CASSLLAGYSYEQYF. The CDR3 bases are TGTGCCAGCAGCCTATTAGCGGGGTACTCCTACGAGCAGTACTTC.

The rearrangement uses TRBV18 and TRBJ2-3; TRBD2 is a possible D gene (6 bases). CDR1 and CDR2 (germline): KGHSH, LQKENI. The CDR3 is 13 amino acids. The V gene lost 7 bases and the J gene lost 2 bases, with 10 bases spanning the gap. The CDR3 is CASLTGVTDTQYF. CDR3 coding DNA: TGTGCCAGCTTGACGGGGGTCACAGATACGCAGTATTTT.

This chain connects TRBV6-2 or TRBV6-3 to TRBJ1-1; a possible D gene is TRBD1 (5 bases). The CDR3 sequence is 15 residues long. Between the trimmed V and J ends, which lost 5 bases and 5 bases, there was a span of 18 bases. Germline assignment: CDR1 MNHEY and CDR2 SVGEGT. CDR3 bases: TGTGCCAGCAGTACTTTGTCCAGGGTAGTGACTGAAGCTTTCTTT. Translation gives CASSTLSRVVTEAFF.

The V and J genes are TRBV5-6 and TRBJ2-6; D is unclear. The germline V gene encodes CDR1 SGHDT and CDR2 YYEEEE. Trimming took 3 bases from V and 18 from J, leaving 16 bases between them. There are 12 residues in the CDR3. The CDR3 protein is CASSWLNSLWTF. For the CDR3, the DNA is TGTGCCAGCAGCTGGTTAAATAGCCTATGGACTTTC.

The chain recombines TRBV3-1 (or the pseudogene TRBV3-2) with TRBJ2-1; D might be TRBD1 (6 bases). Per germline, CDR1 LGHDT and CDR2 YNNKEL (reference sequence). The germline V and J ends were trimmed by 0 bases and 13 bases, with 13 bases remaining between them. CDR3 length: 13 amino acids. CDR3 nucleotides: TGTGCCAGCAGCCAAGAATTTACTGGGGGCCAGTTCTTC. Residues: CASSQEFTGGQFF.

CDR3 nucleotide sequence: TGTGCCAGCAGTGAGTTCTTCACTGAAGCTTTCTTT. Translation: CASSEFFTEAFF. The J gene is TRBJ1-1, the V gene TRBV2; D not resolved. Germline assignment: CDR1 SNHLY and CDR2 FYNNEI. The V gene lost 3 bases and the J gene lost 4 bases, with 6 bases spanning the gap. The CDR3 totals 12 residues.

This clone has a single count. This chain uses TRBV14 with TRBJ2-1; 8 positions match TRBD2. The CDR3 extends over 17 amino acids. Germline trimming cut 1 base from V and 3 bases from J; bases unmatched to any gene: 8. CDR1 and CDR2 (germline): SGHDN, FVKESK. This chain's CDR3 is CASSQVVGRGVYNEQFF. CDR3 DNA: TGTGCCAGCAGCCAAGTAGTGGGGCGGGGGGTCTACAATGAGCAGTTCTTC.

The chain joins TRBV5-1 to TRBJ1-3; a weak D match, TRBD1 (5 bases). CDR1 SGHRS and CDR2 YFSETQ come from the germline V gene. This CDR3 comprises 15 residues. The V and J ends lost 3 bases and 4 bases respectively, with 14 bases between them. Here the CDR3 reads CASSSGGGTGNTIYF. CDR3 DNA sequence: TGCGCCAGCAGCTCGGGCGGGGGTACAGGAAACACCATATATTTT.

The chain employs TRBV7-9 and TRBJ2-6; D is unresolved. There are 14 residues in the CDR3. Germline V CDR1 and CDR2: SEHNR, FQNEAQ (reference sequence). The V gene lost 5 bases and the J gene lost 1 base, with 6 bases spanning the gap. The chain's CDR3 is CASSPSSGANVLTF. Written as DNA, the CDR3 is TGTGCCAGCAGCCCTTCGTCTGGGGCCAACGTCCTGACTTTC.

The CDR3 nucleotides read TGCAGCGTTGACAGGGAGGGCGGCTACACCTTC. Amino acid sequence: CSVDREGGYTF. The rearrangement uses TRBV29-1 and TRBJ1-2, with TRBD1 as a possible D gene (5 bases). The CDR3 totals 11 residues. The ends were cut back, 3 bases at V and 8 bases at J, with 10 bases in the middle. Germline values: CDR1 SQVTM, CDR2 ANQGSEA.

The chain links TRBV18 to TRBJ1-4; 8 nucleotides line up with TRBD1. V shed 4 bases and J 0 bases; nucleotides not matched to a gene: 4. The germline gives CDR1 KGHSH, CDR2 LQKENI. CDR3 size: 16 residues. The chain's CDR3 is CASSLDRGSTNEKLFF. CDR3 nucleotides: TGTGCCAGCTCACTAGACAGGGGTTCAACTAATGAAAAACTGTTTTTT. The entire variable domain, with the rest obtained from reference TRBV18 and TRBJ1-4, is as follows: NAGVMQNPRHLVRRRGQEARLRCSPMKGHSHVYWYRQLPEEGLKFMVYLQKENIIDESGMPKERFSAEFPKEGPSILRIQQVVRGDSAAYFCASSLDRGSTNEKLFFGSGTQLSVL.

The V and J genes are TRBV3-1 (or the pseudogene TRBV3-2) and TRBJ2-5, with 11 bases lining up with TRBD2. The CDR3 runs 15 residues. The V segment lost 1 base and the J segment 4 bases; nucleotides outside the gene matches: 2. Germline V gene data show CDR1 as LGHDT and CDR2 as YNNKEL (reference sequence). CDR3 region: CASSQGLAGGETQYF. The CDR3 DNA follows: TGTGCCAGCAGCCAAGGGCTAGCGGGGGGAGAGACCCAGTACTTC.

The chain couples TRBV9 to TRBJ1-6; 9 positions agree with TRBD1. Germline CDR1 is SGDLS and CDR2 is YYNGEE. CDR3 size: 15 residues. The V and J ends lost 0 bases and 8 bases, in that order; junction bases with no gene match: 3. The CDR3: CASSVGDRVDSPLHF. The DNA of the CDR3 is TGTGCCAGCAGCGTAGGGGACAGGGTCGATTCACCCCTCCACTTT.

CDR3 region: CASSSTLQDRRDTEAFF. The CDR3 DNA reads as TGTGCCAGCAGCTCAACACTGCAGGACAGGCGTGACACTGAAGCTTTCTTT. V gene TRBV5-6 combines with J gene TRBJ1-1, with 7 bases aligning to TRBD1. Looked up from germline, CDR1 is SGHDT and CDR2 is YYEEEE. This CDR3 region has 17 residues. Trimming removed 3 bases from V and 3 bases from J; junction bases left unmatched: 14.

This clone was seen more than once but under ten times. With a much larger clone just one base away, this may be a read error. Other DNA sequences in this sample translate to the same CDR3. The V call is TRBV29-1, the J call TRBJ2-5; the match to TRBD1 covers 9 bases. The CDR3 length is 14 residues. From germline, CDR1 is SQVTM and CDR2 ANQGSEA. Here the CDR3 DNA reads TGCCGCGTTGGGGGACAGGGTGGGGGAGAGACCCAGTACTTC. Translating gives CRVGGQGGGETQYF.

The CDR3 reads CASSFRIGVGYSPLHF. CDR3 in DNA: TGTGCCAGCAGCTTCAGGATCGGGGTCGGGTATTCACCCCTCCACTTT. The J gene is TRBJ1-6, the V gene TRBV5-6; no definite D call. The CDR3 is 16 residues long. V shed 2 bases and J shed 8 bases, with 17 bases lying between them. Germline V lookup: CDR1 SGHDT, CDR2 YYEEEE.

The V gene is TRBV9, the J gene TRBJ2-7; TRBD1 matches 10 bases. Per germline, CDR1 SGDLS and CDR2 YYNGEE. This CDR3 region has 15 residues. V was pared by 3 bases and J by 5 bases, with 8 bases of the junction left unmatched. Here the CDR3 DNA reads TGTGCCAGCAGCGCTGGGACAGGGGCGATTGACGAGCAGTACTTC. Protein product: CASSAGTGAIDEQYF.

This clone was observed once. This chain links TRBV6-5 with TRBJ1-4; D may be TRBD1 (5 bases). The CDR3 runs 15 residues. Germline assignment: CDR1 MNHEY and CDR2 SVGAGI. The V and J ends lost 7 bases and 8 bases respectively, with 20 bases between them. The CDR3 DNA follows: TGTGCCAGCATTAACAAAAAACGGGGGAACGAAAAACTGTTTTTT. Translating it yields CASINKKRGNEKLFF.

The rearrangement uses TRBV19 and TRBJ1-5; possible D gene TRBD1, 6 bases. There are 14 residues in the CDR3. The V end was cut by 8 bases, the J end by 2 bases, with 13 bases between. Germline values: CDR1 LNHDA, CDR2 SQIVND (reference sequence). The CDR3 region has the DNA TGTGCCAGTTCTACAGGGATTGGCAATCAGCCCCAGCATTTT. This gives the protein CASSTGIGNQPQHF.

J is TRBJ2-1 and V is TRBV18, with TRBD2 matching over 15 bases. The trim removed 3 bases at V and 9 bases at J, leaving 3 bases unmatched. Germline CDR1 is KGHSH and CDR2 is LQKENI. The CDR3 is 15 amino acids. CDR3 sequence: CASSPGTSGGPEQFF. The CDR3, as DNA: TGTGCCAGCTCACCCGGGACTAGCGGGGGGCCTGAGCAGTTCTTC. The full variable domain, with the rest looked up from reference TRBV18 and TRBJ2-1, is NAGVMQNPRHLVRRRGQEARLRCSPMKGHSHVYWYRQLPEEGLKFMVYLQKENIIDESGMPKERFSAEFPKEGPSILRIQQVVRGDSAAYFCASSPGTSGGPEQFFGPGTRLTVL.

In DNA, the CDR3 is TGTGCCAGCAAAGACAGGGGAGTCAAAAACATTCAGTACTTC. Protein: CASKDRGVKNIQYF. The chain couples TRBV2 to TRBJ2-4; 8 positions agree with TRBD1. V was pared by 7 bases and J by 3 bases, with 5 bases of the junction left unmatched. In germline, CDR1 is SNHLY, CDR2 FYNNEI. This CDR3 region has 14 residues.

This sequence joins TRBV28 and TRBJ1-1; TRBD1 aligns across 7 bases. Germline CDR1 MDHEN, CDR2 SYDVKM. Germline trimming cut 2 bases from V and 6 bases from J; bases unmatched to any gene: 3. There are 13 residues in the CDR3. This CDR3 reads CASSLGDRSEAFF. The CDR3 region has the DNA TGTGCCAGCAGTTTAGGGGACAGATCTGAAGCTTTCTTT.